The following is a T cell receptor (beta chain) sequence with its context. Its specific antigen is unknown. One base away there is no much larger clone; base qualities are not given. This sample is part of a study of blood T cell repertoires in COVID-19 (dated by TCRdb to the early 2020s). Describing the broader study: Collaborator samples came from the United States, Italy and Spain and covered acute and convalescent phases of COVID-19. Nearly every sample came with metadata listing a de-identified subject ID, COVID-19 status, age in years and sex. Deeply sampled blood TCRbeta repertoires from subjects exposed to, actively infected with, or recovered from COVID-19 were included in the dataset. The repertoires were made available in a free public database intended to serve as a resource for research on the immune response to SARS-CoV-2. Samples came from the ongoing ImmuneRACE study (first 160 participants) plus 1,254 subjects from 6 global collaborators. Where available, HLA class I and class II types were obtained from metadata supplied by the sample provider rather than from assay-based typing. The prospective study material was composed of cDNA or gDNA derived from T cells, B-cell-depleted T cells, or PBMCs.

Collaborating institutions collected whole blood in K2EDTA tubes following their own protocols. For TCRbeta analysis, collaborators shipped samples in one of three forms: frozen whole blood, isolated PBMCs, or DNA extracted from either of those sample types. Here is what the overall study found, with its caveats: The quantity of clinical and demographic metadata differed by source and by participant and was supplied without curation.

TCRbeta CDR3 regions were amplified from genomic DNA by means of the immunoSEQ Assay, a bias-controlled multiplex PCR. In the authors' own workflow: Within the assay, amplification of reference gene primers was used to estimate how many nucleated cells each sample contained. Sequence reads were collapsed and filtered to measure the absolute abundance of every unique TCRbeta CDR3 rearrangement. For each sample, productive Simpson clonality was calculated by taking the square root of Simpson's diversity index across productive rearrangements. The immuneACCESS repertoire file appears here via TCRdb, limited to in-frame rearrangements. These files lack a portion of the clones; in checked studies, under half of the deficit traces to unresolved V genes, and the cause of the others is not known. The V and J calls and clone size were taken over from that table, and D and trimming were inferred from the DNA. This sample has about 46,000 clones in its table, and roughly four fifths of those were observed once. The ten largest account for approximately 8.2% of the sample.

From a lookup of the germline V gene, CDR1 and CDR2 are SNHLY and FYNNEI. From its cysteine to its phenylalanine, the CDR3 spans 12 amino acids. Of the read, only the CDR3 DNA is kept; its 36 bases are in frame from base 1. V is shortened by 7 bases, J by 8 bases, and the region joining them spans 14 bases. This receptor was obtained from a man aged 60 to 75 with acute or convalescent COVID-19. Specimen: peripheral blood. The rearranged segments are TRBV2 and TRBJ1-2; too little of a D gene remains to name it. The nucleotide sequence is TGTGCCAGCATGTTCGGATCGGGAGGCTACACCTTC. Protein translation: CASMFGSGGYTF.